Listed below are T cell receptor beta chains from one sample, sequenced in a study of CD8+CD57+ T cells in acquired aplastic anemia. TCRdb reanalysed the reads using MiXCR and keeps one entry per CDR3 protein. This sample carries around 200,000 distinct CDR3 sequences, about 62% of them seen once, and the ten largest clones take around 60%. Material: sorted CD4+, CD8+, or CD8+CD57+ T cells (not recorded which) from PBMCs. All receptors derive from a human donor with aplastic anemia. CDR3s include the opening cysteine and the closing phenylalanine or tryptophan. A D gene is named only where the DNA matches it firmly. Size is stated for part of the rows, as once, few or many counts, or as a class when the clone is expanded.

clone_size j_call v_call d_call cdr3_aa cdr3_nt
- TRBJ1-1 TRBV25-1 - CASSPRGAMNTEAFF TGTGCCAGCAGCCCTAGAGGGGCCATGAACACTGAAGCTTTCTTT
- TRBJ1-6 TRBV19 TRBD1 CASSPGQGRGSPLHF TGTGCCAGTAGTCCGGGACAGGGACGGGGTTCACCCCTCCACTTT
few TRBJ1-2 TRBV20-1 TRBD1 CSARGRRDRWMYGYTF TGCAGTGCTAGAGGAAGGCGGGACAGATGGATGTATGGCTACACCTTC
once TRBJ2-5 TRBV2 TRBD1 CASSESGGKEETQYF TGTGCCAGCAGTGAGTCAGGGGGTAAGGAAGAGACCCAGTACTTC
- TRBJ2-7 TRBV7-9 - CASSLAGQSYEQYF TGTGCCAGCAGCTTAGCCGGACAGTCCTACGAGCAGTACTTC
many TRBJ1-1 TRBV5-6 - CASSLGNLEAFF TGTGCCAGCAGCTTGGGGAACCTAGAAGCTTTCTTT
- TRBJ2-7 TRBV3-1 - CASSPRALGGYEQYF TGTGCCAGCAGCCCCCGTGCGCTAGGGGGCTACGAGCAGTACTTC
few TRBJ2-3 TRBV20-1 - CSARRSTDTQYF TGCAGTGCTAGAAGGTCGACAGATACGCAGTATTTT
many TRBJ1-1 TRBV19 - CASSIWGGMNTEAFF TGTGCCAGTAGTATATGGGGCGGGATGAACACTGAAGCTTTCTTT
- TRBJ2-5 TRBV12-3/TRBV12-4 - CASSLVLAGETQYF TGTGCCAGCAGTTTGGTACTAGCAGGGGAGACCCAGTACTTC
- TRBJ2-7 TRBV15 - CATSSRASYEQYF TGTGCCACCAGCAGCAGGGCAAGCTACGAGCAGTACTTC
- TRBJ2-1 TRBV24-1 TRBD2 CATSDSLAGGPHNEQFF TGTGCCACCAGTGATTCACTAGCGGGGGGGCCCCACAATGAGCAGTTCTTC
- TRBJ1-1 TRBV2 - CASKRGSETEAFF TGTGCCAGCAAGAGGGGAAGTGAAACTGAAGCTTTCTTT
once TRBJ2-7 TRBV7-3 TRBD1 CASSTGGTGSYEQYF TGTGCCAGCAGCACAGGCGGGACAGGGTCCTACGAGCAGTACTTC
- TRBJ2-2 TRBV5-8 TRBD2 CASSVLAGGVNTGELFF TGTGCCAGCAGCGTCCTAGCGGGGGGGGTCAACACCGGGGAGCTGTTTTTT
- TRBJ2-7 TRBV6-5 - CASSYSMAADLPAFEQYF TGTGCTAGCAGTTACTCGATGGCAGCCGATCTGCCGGCCTTCGAGCAGTACTTC
once TRBJ2-1 TRBV20-1 - CSASLRVNEQFF TGCAGTGCTAGTCTCAGGGTCAATGAGCAGTTCTTC
- TRBJ1-2 TRBV5-4 TRBD1 CASSFGQEADRYGYTF TGTGCCAGCAGCTTCGGACAGGAGGCGGATCGTTACGGCTACACCTTC
- TRBJ1-5 TRBV7-9 TRBD1 CASSIHPGTGFQPQHF TGTGCCAGCAGCATCCACCCCGGGACAGGGTTTCAGCCCCAGCATTTT
few TRBJ1-5 TRBV28 - CASSSLVGGNQPQHF TGTGCCAGCAGTTCCCTCGTGGGTGGCAATCAGCCCCAGCATTTT
- TRBJ2-5 TRBV29-1 - CSVGVAGGRETQYF TGCAGCGTTGGGGTAGCAGGGGGGAGAGAGACCCAGTACTTC
- TRBJ1-5 TRBV19 TRBD1 CASTKGTGGFSDQPQHF TGTGCCAGTACCAAAGGGACAGGGGGGTTCAGTGATCAGCCCCAGCATTTT
- TRBJ2-3 TRBV29-1 - CSVDDGDTQYF TGCAGCGTTGATGACGGGGATACGCAGTATTTT
- TRBJ2-2 TRBV20-1 - CSAPTGGGELFF TGCAGTGCTCCAACTGGGGGCGGGGAGCTGTTTTTT
- TRBJ1-1 TRBV2 - CASSEAQMNTEAFF TGTGCCAGCAGTGAAGCGCAGATGAACACTGAAGCTTTCTTT
- TRBJ2-5 TRBV7-9 TRBD1 CASSLTGGFQETQYF TGTGCCAGCAGCTTGACAGGGGGCTTCCAAGAGACCCAGTACTTC
- TRBJ2-7 TRBV7-8 TRBD1 CASSPTGVYYEQYF TGTGCCAGCAGCCCGACAGGGGTATACTACGAGCAGTACTTC
once TRBJ1-1 TRBV20-1 - CSALKGGKNTEAFF TGCAGTGCCCTCAAGGGGGGCAAGAACACTGAAGCTTTCTTT
medium-sized TRBJ1-1 TRBV30 - CAWMVNTEAFF TGTGCCTGGATGGTTAACACTGAAGCTTTCTTT
- TRBJ1-1 TRBV10-3 - CAISEDLGGENTEAFF TGTGCCATCAGTGAGGATTTGGGTGGTGAGAACACTGAAGCTTTCTTT
- TRBJ2-3 TRBV5-5 - CASSQDYLLGSTTDTQYF TGCGCCAGCAGCCAAGATTATCTTTTGGGCAGTACCACAGATACGCAGTATTTT
few TRBJ2-5 TRBV20-1 - CSAVSAIGTQYF TGCAGTGCAGTGTCCGCCATTGGGACCCAGTACTTC
- TRBJ2-7 TRBV7-3 - CASSLDSYSYEQYF TGTGCCAGCAGCTTGGACAGTTACTCCTACGAGCAGTACTTC
- TRBJ2-1 TRBV20-1 TRBD1 CSETGQGYNEQFF TGCAGTGAAACGGGACAGGGGTACAATGAGCAGTTCTTC
once TRBJ1-1 TRBV4-1 TRBD1 CASSQEPGQGVEAFF TGCGCCAGCAGCCAAGAACCGGGACAGGGCGTTGAAGCTTTCTTT
many TRBJ1-1 TRBV6-5 - CASSYSFAGMNTEAFF TGTGCCAGCAGTTACTCCTTCGCGGGTATGAACACTGAAGCTTTCTTT
- TRBJ2-5 TRBV7-6 - CASSSTPGEETQYF TGTGCCAGCAGCTCCACCCCGGGAGAAGAGACCCAGTACTTC
- TRBJ1-1 TRBV7-2 - CASSLGLPREAFF TGTGCCAGCAGCTTAGGGCTACCAAGAGAAGCTTTCTTT
- TRBJ1-1 TRBV25-1 TRBD1 CASSEPGTGDTEAFF TGTGCCAGCAGTGAACCCGGGACAGGGGATACTGAAGCTTTCTTT
- TRBJ2-3 TRBV12-3/TRBV12-4 TRBD2 CASSSPPGGPGDTQYF TGTGCCAGCAGTTCCCCCCCGGGGGGACCGGGGGATACGCAGTATTTT
- TRBJ1-2 TRBV15 TRBD1 CATSGRQGGYTF TGTGCCACCAGCGGACGACAGGGCGGCTACACCTTC
- TRBJ1-2 TRBV7-6 TRBD1 CASSLLQGTSNYGYTF TGTGCCAGCAGCCTACTACAGGGGACCTCTAACTATGGCTACACCTTC
- TRBJ2-7 TRBV5-5 - CASSPGPISYEQYF TGTGCCAGCAGCCCGGGACCTATCTCCTACGAGCAGTACTTC
- TRBJ2-3 TRBV7-9 - CASSRSAGSSTDTQYF TGTGCCAGCAGCCGCTCGGCGGGTTCTAGCACAGATACGCAGTATTTT
- TRBJ2-5 TRBV20-1 - CSARDRGHQETQYF TGCAGTGCTAGAGATCGGGGCCACCAAGAGACCCAGTACTTC
- TRBJ2-2 TRBV24-1 - CATEGGASSGTGELFF TGTGCCACAGAAGGTGGGGCTAGCTCGGGAACCGGGGAGCTGTTTTTT
many TRBJ1-5 TRBV2 - CASKGGWSNQPQHF TGTGCCAGCAAGGGCGGGTGGAGCAATCAGCCCCAGCATTTT
- TRBJ1-6 TRBV7-2 - CASSLGPSPLHF TGTGCCAGCAGCTTAGGCCCCTCACCCCTCCACTTT
- TRBJ2-3 TRBV20-1 TRBD2 CSASALAGAATDTQYF TGCAGTGCTAGTGCACTAGCGGGGGCGGCGACAGATACGCAGTATTTT
- TRBJ2-1 TRBV7-9 - CASSLSRGRNNEQFF TGTGCCAGCAGCTTATCCAGGGGTAGGAACAATGAGCAGTTCTTC
few TRBJ1-5 TRBV20-1 - CSARDGRDASNQPQHF TGCAGTGCTAGAGATGGGAGGGACGCTAGCAATCAGCCCCAGCATTTT
few TRBJ2-7 TRBV7-8 - CASSPLLREQYF TGTGCCAGCAGCCCCTTATTACGAGAGCAGTACTTC
- TRBJ2-3 TRBV7-9 - CASSLAEGGSTDTQYF TGTGCCAGCAGCTTAGCAGAGGGGGGCTCGACAGATACGCAGTATTTT
- TRBJ2-1 TRBV7-9 - CASSDGRHNEQFF TGTGCCAGCAGTGACGGGCGACACAATGAGCAGTTCTTC
few TRBJ2-5 TRBV5-6 - CASSPLQETQYF TGTGCCAGCAGCCCGCTCCAAGAGACCCAGTACTTC